This TCR beta chain came from a study of T cells after posttransplantation cyclophosphamide. Busulfan-fludarabine conditioning, marrow transplant, and cyclophosphamide on days +3 and +4 were administered. Only in-frame clones appear in the TCRdb table, and some are missing; sequencing was by immunoSEQ multiplex PCR. The sample yields 800 to 850 clones, about half seen once. Trimming removed 1 base from V and 6 bases from J; junction bases left unmatched: 10. The germline gives CDR1 MNHEY, CDR2 SMNVEV (reference sequence). This CDR3 contains 17 residues. The source was CD8+ T cells sorted from blood, collected after allogeneic stem cell transplant with posttransplant cyclophosphamide. This chain connects TRBV27 to TRBJ2-2, with 8 bases matching TRBD2. The receptor was isolated from a female patient over 55 who received an allogeneic stem cell transplant from a related donor and was CMV-positive. A share of the T cells may be of graft donor origin. This CDR3 reads CASSLYSGTLASGELFF. The CDR3 DNA follows: TGTGCCAGCAGTTTATATAGCGGGACGCTGGCATCCGGGGAGCTGTTTTTT.